The source of this T cell receptor beta chain is a study of cytomegalovirus exposure and HLA in healthy donors. Study results and caveats: The investigators catalogued 150 or so TCR beta chains as cytomegalovirus-associated. Several V segments, TRBV6-2 and TRBV6-3 among them, could not be told apart and were dropped. Relative to equally common others, HLA-associated TCR beta chains showed greater clonal expansion in a later analysis.

A few counts support this clone. The antigen remains unidentified. In the PCR, 60 Vbeta and 13 Jbeta primers were used. Profiling relied on immunoSEQ multiplex PCR, and the TCRdb table lists in-frame clones only, not all of them. Here the sample spans more than 90,000 clones, approximately 70% being singletons. The CDR3 loop spans 16 amino acids. V shed 5 bases and J shed 4 bases, with 17 bases lying between them. The germline gives CDR1 MNHEY, CDR2 SMNVEV (reference sequence). Nominally healthy donors were sampled, though unrecorded immune exposures were likely. The TCR originated in a woman under 40 in good health and CMV-seronegative. The chain joins TRBV27 to TRBJ2-2, with D perhaps matching TRBD1 (6 bases). The sequenced sample was PBMCs. CDR3 protein: CASSPQGTATTGELFF. The CDR3 DNA sequence: TGTGCCAGCAGTCCGCAGGGGACGGCGACCACCGGGGAGCTGTTTTTT.